These T cell receptor beta chains were read from a single sample in a study of T cell responses to AZD1222 COVID-19 vaccine. Sequencing used immunoSEQ multiplex PCR; TCRdb keeps in-frame clones, though not all of them. The sample shows tens of thousands of clones, 85% to 90% of them seen only once. The source material was peripheral blood, sampled 28 days after the second AZD1222 dose. These receptor sequences come from an adult who received the AZD1222 COVID-19 vaccine. The CDR3 runs from the conserved cysteine through the conserved F or W. D genes are given only for firm matches. Clone size is stated in some rows and not others, as once, few, many or a class when expanded.

CDR3,DNA,J,D,length,V,size
CASSKAPSSSYNEQFF,TGTGCCAGCAGCAAAGCGCCCAGTAGCTCCTACAATGAGCAGTTCTTC,TRBJ2-1,.,16,TRBV21-1,.
CSGVGTSDNEQFF,TGCAGCGGCGTCGGGACTAGCGACAATGAGCAGTTCTTC,TRBJ2-1,TRBD2,13,TRBV29-1,.
CASSDRGRITEAFF,TGTGCCAGCAGTGATAGGGGTAGGATCACTGAAGCTTTCTTT,TRBJ1-1,.,14,TRBV6-1,.
CATSGAFNQPQHF,TGCGCCACTTCGGGGGCGTTCAATCAGCCCCAGCATTTT,TRBJ1-5,.,13,TRBV10-2,.
CASSDGGALTNTGELFF,TGTGCCAGCAGCGATGGGGGGGCCCTTACGAACACCGGGGAGCTGTTTTTT,TRBJ2-2,.,17,TRBV9,once
CASSPQGSTDTQYF,TGTGCCAGCTCACCACAGGGGAGCACAGATACGCAGTATTTT,TRBJ2-3,.,14,TRBV18,.
CASSFSGGSSGAFF,TGTGCCAGCAGCTTCTCAGGGGGCTCCTCCGGAGCTTTCTTT,TRBJ1-1,TRBD1,14,TRBV7-9,.
CSVDLRGTGRHEQYF,TGCAGCGTGGACTTAAGGGGGACAGGGAGACACGAGCAGTACTTC,TRBJ2-7,TRBD1,15,TRBV29-1,once
CASSPDSPQDNYGYTF,TGTGCCAGTAGTCCCGACAGCCCACAGGACAACTATGGCTACACCTTC,TRBJ1-2,.,16,TRBV19,.
CASSFSNQPQHF,TGTGCCAGCAGTTTTTCCAATCAGCCCCAGCATTTT,TRBJ1-5,.,12,TRBV12-3/TRBV12-4,once
CASSTEQTQYF,TGTGCCAGCAGTACCGAGCAGACCCAGTACTTC,TRBJ2-5,.,11,TRBV2,.
CASSIGVGGAAKNIQYF,TGTGCCAGTAGTATAGGGGTTGGAGGGGCAGCCAAAAACATTCAGTACTTC,TRBJ2-4,.,17,TRBV19,.
CASSPQGPNQPQHF,TGTGCCAGCAGTCCTCAGGGACCGAATCAGCCCCAGCATTTT,TRBJ1-5,.,14,TRBV27,few
CASSRFTGGEDEQFF,TGTGCCAGTAGTAGATTTACAGGGGGCGAAGACGAGCAGTTCTTC,TRBJ2-1,TRBD1,15,TRBV19,.
CASSPTNEQFF,TGTGCCAGCTCACCTACAAATGAGCAGTTCTTC,TRBJ2-1,.,11,TRBV18,.
CASSLQGYEQYF,TGTGCCAGCAGCTTACAGGGGTACGAGCAGTACTTC,TRBJ2-7,.,12,TRBV7-2,.
CASSRYRQDNSPLHF,TGCGCCAGCAGCCGGTACAGACAGGATAATTCACCCCTCCACTTT,TRBJ1-6,.,15,TRBV5-1,.
CASSPTRGFGSGANVLTF,TGTGCCAGCAGCCCTACCAGGGGGTTCGGCTCTGGGGCCAACGTCCTGACTTTC,TRBJ2-6,TRBD1,18,TRBV9,.
CASSSGTGRQPQHF,TGTGCCAGCAGCTCCGGGACAGGGAGACAGCCCCAGCATTTT,TRBJ1-5,TRBD1,14,TRBV3-1/TRBV3-2,.
CASSLDQGAANTIYF,TGTGCCAGCAGCTTGGATCAGGGGGCAGCTAACACCATATATTTT,TRBJ1-3,TRBD1,15,TRBV5-4,.
CASSFLAGGRNEQFF,TGTGCCAGCAGTTTCCTAGCGGGGGGGCGGAATGAGCAGTTCTTC,TRBJ2-1,TRBD2,15,TRBV27,.
CASSLEGIGYTF,TGCGCCAGCAGCTTGGAAGGGATCGGCTACACCTTC,TRBJ1-2,.,12,TRBV5-1,.
CASSPGGLKQYF,TGTGCCAGCAGCCCGGGGGGGCTGAAGCAGTACTTC,TRBJ2-4,TRBD2,12,TRBV11-2,.